The 3 T cell receptor beta chains in this list originate from one sample, sequenced in a study of shared clonotypes between healthy human individuals (dated by TCRdb to the early 2020s). Library creation used the immunoSEQ multiplex PCR assay. TCRdb stores this immuneACCESS table with in-frame sequences only. Part of the clones is absent; in the studies checked, under half of the shortfall reflects unresolved V genes, and no reason is known for the rest. This sample is represented by more than 2 million clones; around 93% of them were singletons. The ten most abundant clones make up over 1.5% of the sample. CD8 naive samples consisted of CD45RO-negative cells that were positively selected for CCR7, yielding a CD45RA+CCR7+ population without TemRA cells. Sequencing was carried out using naive CD8+ T cells from PBMCs. Reading the label with the study, this specimen's cell subset or site is: CD45RA+CCR7+. Receptors were obtained from a man aged 18 to 30 in good health. Some clones in this sample may be carry-over from other donors' samples.

This clone was counted a few times. The rearrangement joins TRBV28 to TRBJ1-1; D is perhaps TRBD1 (5 bases). Trimming pared 5 bases from V and 4 bases from J, leaving 14 bases between. The CDR3 spans 14 residues. Germline CDR1 is MDHEN and CDR2 is SYDVKM. CDR3 residues: CASSTGLLSTEAFF. The CDR3 nucleotides read TGTGCCAGCAGTACGGGACTTTTGAGCACTGAAGCTTTCTTT.

This clone was picked up one time. As DNA, the CDR3 is TGTGCTAGTGGTACCCCGAGCGAGCAGTACTTC. Its translation is CASGTPSEQYF. The chain couples TRBV12-5 to TRBJ2-7; D gene unclear. The V gene lost 5 bases and the J gene lost 6 bases, with 8 bases spanning the gap. This CDR3 has 11 residues. In germline, CDR1 is LGHNT, CDR2 FRNRAP.

The V gene is TRBV7-9, the J gene TRBJ1-1; D perhaps matches TRBD1 (5 bases). The CDR3 has 14 residues. Germline assignment: CDR1 SEHNR and CDR2 FQNEAQ (reference sequence). The V and J ends lost 1 base and 2 bases respectively, with 8 bases between them. The CDR3 DNA reads TGTGCCAGCAGCTTAGTGCAGGGTAACACTGAAGCTTTCTTT. It is translated as CASSLVQGNTEAFF.